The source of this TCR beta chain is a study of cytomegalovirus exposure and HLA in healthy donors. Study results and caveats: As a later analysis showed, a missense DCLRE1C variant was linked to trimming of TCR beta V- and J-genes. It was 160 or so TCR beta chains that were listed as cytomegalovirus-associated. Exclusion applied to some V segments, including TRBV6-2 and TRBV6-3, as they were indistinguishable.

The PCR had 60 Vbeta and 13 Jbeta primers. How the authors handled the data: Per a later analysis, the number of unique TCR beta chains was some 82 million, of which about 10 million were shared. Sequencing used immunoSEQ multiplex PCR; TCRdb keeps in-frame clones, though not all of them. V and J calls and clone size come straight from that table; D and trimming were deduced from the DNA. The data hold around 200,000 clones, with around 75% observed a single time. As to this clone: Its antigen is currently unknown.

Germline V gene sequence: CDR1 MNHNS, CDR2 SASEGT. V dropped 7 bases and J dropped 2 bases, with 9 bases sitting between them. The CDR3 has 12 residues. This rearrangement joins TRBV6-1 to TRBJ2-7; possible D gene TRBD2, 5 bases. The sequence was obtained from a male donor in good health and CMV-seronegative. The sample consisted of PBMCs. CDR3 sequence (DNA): TGTGCCAGCAACACTAGGCCCTACGAGCAGTACTTC. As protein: CASNTRPYEQYF.